The 30 T cell receptor beta chains below come from one sample, sequenced in a study of CD8+CD57+ T cells in acquired aplastic anemia. The template for TCR beta VDJ and CDR3 sequence profiling was genomic DNA. MiXCR, applied by TCRdb to the reads, yields one record per CDR3 protein. The data contain hundreds of thousands of distinct CDR3 sequences, around 49% of them seen just once; the ten biggest clones take up less than 20%. CD8+CD57+ cell expansion, shown by flow cytometry, had occurred in the patients selected for sequencing. The sequencing sample was made of sorted CD4+, CD8+, or CD8+CD57+ T cells (not recorded which) from PBMCs. These receptors originate from a human donor with aplastic anemia.

As to this clonotype: One end of the junction is discordant with germline, which a read error may explain. The chain couples TRBV5-4 to TRBJ2-6; weak D call: TRBD2 (6 bases). The germline gives CDR1 SGHNT, CDR2 YYREEE (reference sequence). This CDR3 is built from 15 residues. The CDR3 loop reads CASSFSTGVAYVLTF. The CDR3 DNA reads as TGTGCCAGCAGCTTCTCGACGGGGGTGGCCTACGTCCTGACTTTC.

A remark on this clonotype: The junction differs from germline at one of its ends, possibly a read error. The rearrangement joins TRBV7-2 to TRBJ2-1; the match to TRBD2 covers 14 bases. This CDR3 spans 15 amino acids. CDR1 is SGHTA and CDR2 is FQGNSA in the germline V gene. This chain's CDR3 is CASSQGLAGDNEQFF. The CDR3 DNA sequence: TGCGCCAGCAGCCAGGGACTAGCGGGAGACAATGAGCAGTTCTTC.

This clonotype has ten or more counts. This chain uses TRBV5-1 with TRBJ1-2, with 7 bases aligning to TRBD1. V shed 3 bases, J shed 3 bases, and the junction held 5 bases outside the gene matches. The CDR3 loop spans 14 amino acids. Germline CDR1 reads SGHRS; CDR2 reads YFSETQ. The CDR3 nucleotides read TGCGCCAGCAGCTGGGAGGACAGGCACTATGGCTACACCTTC. This translates into CASSWEDRHYGYTF.

This clonotype showed up many times. The chain joins TRBV5-1 to TRBJ1-1; perhaps TRBD1 as D (6 bases). Germline CDR1 SGHRS, CDR2 YFSETQ. This CDR3 is 16 amino acids long. V shed 4 bases and J shed 0 bases, with 16 bases lying between them. CDR3 DNA sequence: TGCGCCAGCAGCCCGCCCCCCGGGACATTGAACACTGAAGCTTTCTTT. It codes for CASSPPPGTLNTEAFF.

The count of this clonotype is one. The J gene is TRBJ1-2, the V gene TRBV15; possibly TRBD1 for D (6 bases). Germline CDR1 and CDR2: LNHNV and YYDKDF (reference sequence). V lost 0 bases and J 4 bases, leaving 15 bases between the germline ends. There are 16 residues in the CDR3. CDR3 region: CATSRDRLDSTYGYTF. As DNA, the CDR3 is TGTGCCACCAGCAGAGATCGTCTGGACAGTACCTATGGCTACACCTTC. The full variable domain, its missing parts supplied by reference TRBV15 and TRBJ1-2, is DAMVIQNPRYQVTQFGKPVTLSCSQTLNHNVMYWYQQKSSQAPKLLFHYYDKDFNNEADTPDNFQSRRPNTSFCFLDIRSPGLGDTAMYLCATSRDRLDSTYGYTFGSGTRLTVV.

The chain couples TRBV7-3 to TRBJ1-1, with TRBD1 matching 8 bases. V shed 5 bases and J 4 bases; nucleotides not matched to a gene: 3. This CDR3 region has 13 residues. Germline CDR1 is SGHTA and CDR2 is FQGTGA. Here the CDR3 DNA reads TGTGCCAGCAGCCAAGGACAGGGCACTGAAGCTTTCTTT. Translated, it gives CASSQGQGTEAFF. Full variable domain (remainder filled in from reference TRBV7-3 and TRBJ1-1): GAGVSQTPSNKVTEKGKYVELRCDPISGHTALYWYRQSLGQGPEFLIYFQGTGAADDSGLPNDRFFAVRPEGSVSTLKIQRTERGDSAVYLCASSQGQGTEAFFGQGTRLTVV.

This clonotype has a count of ten or more. V is TRBV5-5 and J is TRBJ1-6; D is uncertain. This CDR3 has 15 residues. V shed 0 bases and J shed 4 bases, with 8 bases lying between them. CDR1 and CDR2 from the germline V gene are SGHKS and YYEKEE (reference sequence). The CDR3 nucleotides are TGTGCCAGCAGCTTGGCCGGCAAGTATAATTCACCCCTCCACTTT. It is translated as CASSLAGKYNSPLHF.

A remark on this clonotype: Given a much more abundant clone one base away, this may be a read error. The rearrangement uses TRBV6-5 and TRBJ2-2; D may be TRBD1 (6 bases). The CDR3 contains 16 residues. Germline lookup yields CDR1 MNHEY and CDR2 SVGAGI. The CDR3 nucleotides are TGTGCCAGCAGTGCCCAACAGGGTTGGAACGCCGGGGAGCTGTTTTTT. The encoded protein is CASSAQQGWNAGELFF.

In its sample, this clonotype was seen a few times. The gene calls are TRBV5-1 and TRBJ2-5; TRBD1 matches at 9 bases. Germline CDR1 SGHRS, CDR2 YFSETQ. The CDR3 consists of 15 residues. Trimming at V came to 0 bases and at J to 5 bases, leaving 5 bases not matched to a gene. CDR3 protein: CASSLAGTGRETQYF. The CDR3 bases are TGCGCCAGCAGCTTGGCCGGGACAGGGCGGGAGACCCAGTACTTC.

CDR3 loop: CATSDAMGRDQETQYF. CDR3 bases: TGTGCCACCAGTGATGCCATGGGACGGGACCAAGAGACCCAGTACTTC. The V gene is TRBV24-1, the J gene TRBJ2-5; D might be TRBD1 or TRBD2, each matching 5 bases. CDR3 length equals 16 residues. Germline V CDR1 and CDR2: KGHDR, SFDVKD. The V end lost 3 bases, the J end lost 0 bases, and 13 bases lay between the germline ends.

This clonotype has a count of ten or more. V gene TRBV5-1 combines with J gene TRBJ2-5; D is undetermined. Germline CDR1 and CDR2: SGHRS and YFSETQ. The CDR3 extends over 14 amino acids. The ends were cut back, 2 bases at V and 4 bases at J, with 12 bases in the middle. CDR3 loop: CASSFVGLAETQYF. The CDR3, as DNA: TGCGCCAGCAGCTTTGTAGGCTTGGCAGAGACCCAGTACTTC.

This chain's CDR3 is CASSVGTGGNYGYTF. In DNA form, the CDR3 reads TGTGCCAGCAGCGTAGGTACAGGGGGGAACTATGGCTACACCTTC. The rearrangement joins TRBV9 to TRBJ1-2; 8 bases match TRBD1. CDR3 length equals 15 residues. The ends lost 0 bases at V and 2 bases at J; junction bases unmatched: 3. The germline V gene has CDR1 SGDLS and CDR2 YYNGEE.

Worth noting for this clonotype: The junction does not match germline at one end; this may be a read error. The J gene is TRBJ2-5, the V gene TRBV9; the D gene is possibly TRBD2 (5 bases). The CDR3 has 13 residues. Germline CDR1 reads SGDLS; CDR2 reads YYNGEE. CDR3 nucleotides: TGCGCCAGCAGTGAGTCGACCCTAGCGACCCAGTACTTC. Its translation is CASSESTLATQYF.

On this clonotype: One junction end does not reproduce the germline sequence, and a read error may be involved. The chain is built from TRBV7-7 and TRBJ1-1, with a tentative D call TRBD1 (6 bases). The CDR3 sequence is 17 residues long. Per germline, CDR1 SSHAT and CDR2 FNYEAQ (reference sequence). The CDR3 protein is CASRLVILQGLNTEAFF. The DNA for the CDR3 is TGTGCTAGCAGGTTAGTTATATTACAGGGCCTGAACACTGAAGCTTTCTTT. The whole variable domain, remainder taken from reference TRBV7-7 and TRBJ1-1, is GAGVSQSPRYKVTKRGQDVTLRCDPISSHATLYWYQQALGQGPEFLTYFNYEAQPDKSGLPSDRFSAERPEGSISTLTIQRTEQRDSAMYRCASRLVILQGLNTEAFFGQGTRLTVV.

The chain recombines TRBV10-2 with TRBJ2-5; TRBD1 is a possible D gene (5 bases). Germline loops: CDR1 WSHSY, CDR2 SAAADI. The V end lost 3 bases, the J end lost 6 bases, and 11 bases lay between the germline ends. The CDR3 has 13 amino acids. CDR3 coding DNA: TGCGCCAGCAGTGACGCAGGGTCCCAGACCCAGTACTTC. It translates to CASSDAGSQTQYF.

As regards this clonotype: A clone one base away is much larger, so this may be a read error. The chain couples TRBV5-1 to TRBJ2-7, with 10 nucleotides matching TRBD2. The DNA end lines up better with TRBJ2-5; the J call may be wrong. Germline loops: CDR1 SGHRS, CDR2 YFSETQ. The CDR3 is 16 amino acids. The CDR3 DNA reads TGCGCCAGCAGCTTGGGGCTAGCGGGGGCCATAGGGACCCAGTACTTC. This encodes CASSLGLAGAIGTQYF.

The CDR3 is CASSEGVHQPQHF. The CDR3 nucleotides read TGTGCCAGCAGTGAGGGGGTCCATCAGCCCCAGCATTTT. This chain links TRBV6-4 with TRBJ1-5; a weak D match, TRBD1 (5 bases). V gave up 3 bases and J gave up 5 bases, with 8 bases separating them. CDR3 length: 13 amino acids. CDR1 and CDR2 (germline): MRHNA, SNTAGT.

This rearrangement joins TRBV15 to TRBJ2-7; 8 bases align to TRBD2. The CDR3 sequence is 14 residues long. Germline lookup yields CDR1 LNHNV and CDR2 YYDKDF (reference sequence). V dropped 0 bases and J dropped 5; count of bases not matched to a gene: 3. CDR3 protein: CATSRDKGLDEQYF. CDR3 DNA: TGTGCCACCAGCAGAGATAAGGGACTAGACGAGCAGTACTTC.

The chain combines TRBV7-6 with TRBJ2-7; D not resolved. The CDR3 has 13 amino acids. V was pared by 5 bases and J by 4 bases, with 12 bases between. Germline CDR1 and CDR2: SGHVS and FNYEAQ. The CDR3 DNA reads TGTGCCAGCAGCCTCAATCTTGGGTACGAGCAGTACGTC. This sequence encodes CASSLNLGYEQYV.

A word on this clonotype: A much larger clone lies one base from this, so it may be a read error. The chain links TRBV7-9 to TRBJ1-1, with 9 bases matching TRBD1. Per germline, CDR1 SEHNR and CDR2 FQNEAQ (reference sequence). This CDR3 is 15 amino acids long. Here the CDR3 DNA reads TGTGCCAGCAGCTCCCCACAGGGGGCGGGCACTGAAGCTCTCTTT. This codes for CASSSPQGAGTEALF.

The rearrangement links TRBV15 to TRBJ2-1, with TRBD2 identical over 8 bases. Losses at the gene ends were 7 bases for V and 8 bases for J; bases not matched to a gene: 4. Germline V lookup: CDR1 LNHNV, CDR2 YYDKDF (reference sequence). The CDR3 is 12 residues long. This CDR3 reads CATKKLADEQFF. CDR3 nucleotide sequence: TGTGCCACCAAAAAACTAGCGGATGAGCAGTTCTTC.

The chain employs TRBV20-1 and TRBJ2-7; TRBD1 is a possible D gene (6 bases). With 8 bases removed from V and 3 bases from J, the gap between germline ends came to 20 bases. The CDR3 has 14 amino acids. In germline, CDR1 is DFQATT, CDR2 SNEGSKA (reference sequence). CDR3 residues: CSTNPPQGGYEQYF. CDR3 DNA sequence: TGCAGTACTAATCCACCACAGGGCGGCTACGAGCAGTACTTC.

The chain carries TRBV7-9 and TRBJ2-3; no firm D call. The CDR3 is made up of 15 amino acids. CDR1 SEHNR and CDR2 FQNEAQ come from the germline V gene (reference sequence). Trimming shortened V by 1 base and J by 2 bases, and 10 bases separated the two germline ends. CDR3: CASSLVGGNTDTQYF. CDR3 DNA sequence: TGTGCCAGCAGCTTAGTTGGCGGAAACACAGATACGCAGTATTTT.

Many counts were recorded for this clonotype. This chain uses TRBV11-2 with TRBJ2-1; TRBD1 agrees at 9 bases. The length of the CDR3 is 19 residues. Germline V gene data show CDR1 as SGHAT and CDR2 as FQNNGV. After removal of 5 bases from V and 5 bases from J, the junction contained 19 bases not matched to a gene. This chain's CDR3 is CASSLSRRGQGWWHNEQFF. The CDR3 coding sequence is TGTGCCAGCAGCCTTTCCCGCCGGGGACAGGGCTGGTGGCACAATGAGCAGTTCTTC.

This clonotype was seen ten or more times. J is TRBJ2-1 and V is TRBV7-2; 9 positions match TRBD2. Trimming at V came to 0 bases and at J to 5 bases, leaving 8 bases not matched to a gene. The CDR3 is made up of 17 amino acids. Germline V gene lookup returns CDR1 SGHTA and CDR2 FQGNSA. The CDR3 nucleotides are TGTGCCAGCAGCTTAGCTGGCGGGGGGGCCGGGCACAATGAGCAGTTCTTC. It is translated as CASSLAGGGAGHNEQFF.

This clonotype was seen only once. CDR3 nucleotide sequence: TGTGCCAGCGCCCCGGGGGGTCAAGAGACCCAGTACTTC. Translating gives CASAPGGQETQYF. This chain uses TRBV7-2 with TRBJ2-5; TRBD2 matches 7 bases. Germline CDR1 SGHTA, CDR2 FQGNSA. This CDR3 contains 13 residues. The trim removed 8 bases at V and 2 bases at J, leaving 5 bases unmatched.

The rearrangement joins TRBV10-2 to TRBJ2-7, with TRBD2 matching 11 bases. The V gene end was trimmed by 2 bases and the J gene end by 11 bases; junction bases not matched to a gene: 5. This CDR3 contains 13 residues. CDR1 WSHSY and CDR2 SAAADI come from the germline V gene. The CDR3 spells CASSETSGGQEYF. CDR3 bases: TGCGCCAGCAGTGAGACTAGCGGGGGACAGGAGTACTTC.

In this sample, this clonotype turned up many times. The rearrangement links TRBV25-1 to TRBJ1-6; 7 bases are a match to TRBD1. Germline lookup yields CDR1 MGHDK and CDR2 SYGVNS. J was trimmed by 9 bases and V by 4 bases; bases with no gene match: 12. The CDR3 has 16 amino acids. The chain's CDR3 is CASSAPTGNLLSPLHF. CDR3 DNA sequence: TGTGCCAGCAGTGCACCGACAGGGAACCTACTTTCACCCCTCCACTTT.

The sample holds many counts of this clonotype. This chain uses TRBV5-1 with TRBJ1-4, with D possibly matching TRBD1 (6 bases). Between the trimmed V and J ends, which lost 7 bases and 4 bases, there was a span of 14 bases. This CDR3 is built from 14 residues. Germline V gene sequence: CDR1 SGHRS, CDR2 YFSETQ. CDR3 nucleotides: TGCGCCAGCGGCGACACAGGGTTTAATGAAAAACTGTTTTTT. Residues: CASGDTGFNEKLFF.

As concerns this clonotype: Compared with germline, one end of the junction differs, possibly owing to a read error. V gene TRBV5-1 combines with J gene TRBJ2-6, with 11 positions matching TRBD1. In germline, CDR1 is SGHRS, CDR2 YFSETQ. The CDR3 loop spans 15 amino acids. CDR3 amino acids: CASSVGTGGYGTEAF. The CDR3 region has the DNA TGCGCCAGCAGCGTGGGGACAGGGGGGTACGGCACTGAAGCTTTC. Filled out from reference TRBV5-1 and TRBJ2-6, the complete variable domain reads KAGVTQTPRYLIKTRGQQVTLSCSPISGHRSVSWYQQTPGQGLQFLFEYFSETQRNKGNFPGRFSGRQFSNSRSEMNVSTLELGDSALYLCASSVGTGGYGTEAFGAGSRLTVL.